This TCR beta chain stems from a study of blood T cell repertoires in COVID-19. Sequenced by immunoSEQ multiplex PCR; TCRdb stores in-frame clones only, minus some. The sample lists 220,000 or so clones, approximately 78% occurring once. This clone was recorded once. Germline V gene lookup returns CDR1 MNHEY and CDR2 SVGAGI. CDR3 length: 15 residues. V gave up 3 bases and J gave up 5 bases; unmatched junction bases: 9. This TCR was sampled from a woman of 80 years or more with COVID-19, enrolled during active disease. The material sequenced was peripheral blood. V is TRBV6-5 and J is TRBJ1-1; 7 nucleotides align to TRBD1. In DNA, the CDR3 is TGTGCCAGCAGTTATCAGGGACAGAAGGGGACTGAAGCTTTCTTT. This gives the protein CASSYQGQKGTEAFF.